The 10 T cell receptor beta chains below come from one sample, sequenced in a study of shared clonotypes between healthy human individuals. Sequencing was performed with immunoSEQ multiplex PCR; in TCRdb, only in-frame clones are kept and a portion is missing. Of about 690,000 clones in the sample, less than 95% were seen once. Material for sequencing was memory CD8+ T cells from PBMCs. Subset given: CD45RO+ cells pooled with CCR7-negative TemRA cells. These receptors were collected from a man between 18 and 35 years old in good health. Some clones in this sample may be carry-over from other donors' samples.

The chain employs TRBV4-2 and TRBJ1-4, with a tentative D call TRBD1 (6 bases). Trimming left V 0 bases short and J 4 bases short, with 18 bases between. The CDR3 sequence is 18 residues long. Per germline, CDR1 LGHNA and CDR2 YNFKEQ. Here the CDR3 DNA reads TGTGCCAGCAGCCAAGATTTGAGTTTCGGGACACGTAATGAAAAACTGTTTTTT. Translated: CASSQDLSFGTRNEKLFF.

The gene calls are TRBV27 and TRBJ1-1; 11 bases align to TRBD1. The germline CDR1 and CDR2 sequences are MNHEY and SMNVEV (reference sequence). The CDR3 is made up of 16 amino acids. V shed 6 bases, J shed 4 bases, and the junction held 10 bases outside the gene matches. The CDR3 DNA reads TGTGCCAGCAGGGACAGGGGGCGCGCTCCGTCCACTGAAGCTTTCTTT. This encodes CASRDRGRAPSTEAFF.

The CDR3 is CASSLALGVLGGFSNTGELFF. The DNA of the CDR3 is TGTGCCAGCAGCTTAGCTTTGGGTGTACTGGGAGGCTTTTCGAACACCGGGGAGCTGTTTTTT. The chain combines TRBV7-2 with TRBJ2-2; TRBD2 is a possible D gene (6 bases). The V and J ends lost 0 bases and 0 bases respectively, with 23 bases between them. The V gene's germline CDR1 is SGHTA and CDR2 FQGNSA. This CDR3 has 21 residues.

This chain uses TRBV4-1 with TRBJ1-2; D remains unclear. CDR1 is MGHRA, CDR2 YSYEKL, per germline. V lost 5 bases and J lost 2, with 21 bases in between. The CDR3 runs to 17 residues. The CDR3 DNA follows: TGCGCCAGCAGCGAAAGGGCATCGGTGCCCCTAAACTATGGCTACACCTTC. Translating gives CASSERASVPLNYGYTF.

This rearrangement joins TRBV27 to TRBJ2-7; D may match TRBD1 or TRBD2 (6 bases each). Trimming left V 6 bases short and J 2 bases short, with 17 bases between. Looked up from germline, CDR1 is MNHEY and CDR2 is SMNVEV (reference sequence). The CDR3 totals 15 residues. CDR3 residues: CASRPGGGIPYEQYF. The CDR3 DNA reads TGTGCCAGCAGACCCGGGGGCGGGATCCCCTACGAGCAGTACTTC.

For this clone: The junction and the germline gene differ at one end; a read error may be behind it. This sample includes further DNA sequences coding for the same CDR3. The chain couples TRBV27 to TRBJ2-1, with 9 bases fitting TRBD2. Germline V gene lookup returns CDR1 MNHEY and CDR2 SMNVEV (reference sequence). CDR3 length: 16 amino acids. The CDR3 DNA reads as TGTGCCAGCAGTCTATCGACTAGCGGACCTTACAATGAGCAGTTCTTC. This sequence encodes CASSLSTSGPYNEQFF.

In regard to this clone: The sample carries other DNA sequences with the same CDR3. This chain connects TRBV29-1 to TRBJ2-1; D is uncertain. CDR1 is SQVTM, CDR2 ANQGSEA, per germline. The CDR3 is 15 residues long. Trimming left V 3 bases short and J 8 bases short, with 20 bases between. The CDR3 DNA is TGCAGCGTTGAGTTCCGAACCCAGTTTCCCGATGAGCAGTTCTTC. This codes for CSVEFRTQFPDEQFF.

The sample holds a few counts of this clone. The chain carries TRBV27 and TRBJ2-7; D not certain. Germline loops: CDR1 MNHEY, CDR2 SMNVEV (reference sequence). CDR3 length equals 15 residues. The ends were cut back, 6 bases at V and 0 bases at J, with 15 bases in the middle. CDR3 residues: CASSPLLAYSYEQYF. The CDR3 nucleotides read TGTGCCAGCAGCCCCTTGCTGGCGTACTCCTACGAGCAGTACTTC.

This rearrangement joins TRBV13 to TRBJ2-7, with unresolved D. This CDR3 spans 15 amino acids. Germline V gene lookup returns CDR1 PRHDT and CDR2 FYEKMQ (reference sequence). Deletions cut 3 bases from V and 6 bases from J, with 18 bases between. The chain's CDR3 is CASSFWESRDREQYF. In DNA, the CDR3 is TGTGCCAGCAGCTTTTGGGAATCTCGCGACCGCGAGCAGTACTTC.

The rearrangement links TRBV5-1 to TRBJ1-1; no clear D gene. V was trimmed by 0 bases and J by 0 bases, leaving 6 bases between them. The germline gives CDR1 SGHRS, CDR2 YFSETQ. The CDR3 has 14 residues. CDR3 residues: CASSLADLNTEAFF. The CDR3 coding sequence is TGCGCCAGCAGCTTGGCTGATCTGAACACTGAAGCTTTCTTT.